Listed below are T cell receptor beta chains from one sample, sequenced in a study of regulatory T cells in long-lasting Graves disease. MiXCR was run by TCRdb on the multiplex PCR reads, yielding one entry per CDR3 protein. The sample consists of 400,000 or so distinct CDR3 sequences, less than 25% of them appearing once. Sequencing was performed on peripheral blood mononuclear cells (PBMCs), taken when the disease was refractory, from a patient treated with antithyroid drugs. The receptors come from a female donor with Graves disease. Both conserved end residues are part of each CDR3. A D gene is named only where the DNA matches it firmly. A row's size may be missing; if present it is once, few, many or a size class.

J,V,D,size,DNA,CDR3
TRBJ1-1,TRBV5-1,NA,many,TGCGCCAGCAGACAAGCGGTGGCCACTGAAGCTTTCTTT,CASRQAVATEAFF
TRBJ1-1,TRBV7-9,NA,few,TGTGCCAGCAATTCTGGCGGAGACACTGAAGCTTTCTTT,CASNSGGDTEAFF
TRBJ2-7,TRBV20-1,TRBD2,NA,TGCAGTGCTAGTCGGGGATATGGCGGGAGCAACTCCTACGAGCAGTACTTC,CSASRGYGGSNSYEQYF
TRBJ2-1,TRBV5-1,NA,NA,TGCGCCAGCAGCTTCCAGCGGGTGGAGAATGAGCAGTTCTTC,CASSFQRVENEQFF
TRBJ1-1,TRBV6-2/TRBV6-3,NA,many,TGTGCCAGCAGTTATTTGGAGAGCACTGAAGCTTTCTTT,CASSYLESTEAFF
TRBJ1-1,TRBV19,NA,few,TGTGCCAGTGACAACAGGGCCATGAACACTGAAGCTTTCTTT,CASDNRAMNTEAFF
TRBJ2-5,TRBV29-1,TRBD2,few,TGCAGCAGTAGACTAGCGGGGGAAAAAGGGACCCAGTACTTC,CSSRLAGEKGTQYF
TRBJ2-7,TRBV5-1,TRBD2,NA,TGCGCCAGCAGCCGTGACCAATTTCGTACGTCCAGACTAGCCGTCTCCTACGAGCAGTACTTC,CASSRDQFRTSRLAVSYEQYF
TRBJ1-1,TRBV20-1,NA,NA,TGCAGTGCTGGGGGAATTCTCTCCGCTGAAGCTTTCTTT,CSAGGILSAEAFF
TRBJ2-4,TRBV19,TRBD1,NA,TGTGCCAGTGAAACCGGGACAGGTGTTTTGAACATTCAGTACTTC,CASETGTGVLNIQYF
TRBJ2-2,TRBV7-3,NA,NA,TGTGCCAGCAGCCCACTACTCGTTGGCGGGGAGCTGTTTTTT,CASSPLLVGGELFF
TRBJ1-5,TRBV19,NA,NA,TGTGCCAGTACCCTCGAGGGGGGGCACAGCAATCAGCCCCAGCATTTT,CASTLEGGHSNQPQHF
TRBJ2-7,TRBV5-1,NA,NA,TGCGCCAGCAGCGTGGAAACAGTCTCCTACGAGCAGTACTTC,CASSVETVSYEQYF
TRBJ1-1,TRBV20-1,NA,NA,TGCAGTGCTAGGGAGCTAGGGAAGGCGAACACTGAAGCTTTCTTT,CSARELGKANTEAFF
TRBJ2-2,TRBV30,NA,NA,TGTGCCTGGAGAAAAGGACAGACCACCGGGGAGCTGTTTTTT,CAWRKGQTTGELFF
TRBJ2-2,TRBV28,NA,NA,TGTGCCAGCAGTCCAAGGGCAGGGTGGGACACCGGGGAGCTGTTTTTT,CASSPRAGWDTGELFF
TRBJ1-1,TRBV10-3,NA,many,TGTGCCATCAGCCCAATGAAGGGATCATCGGACACTGAAGCTTTCTTT,CAISPMKGSSDTEAFF
TRBJ2-7,TRBV28,NA,many,TGTGCCAGCAGTCCAGGGGGGGCGGGAGGCATATCCTACGAGCAGTACTTC,CASSPGGAGGISYEQYF
TRBJ1-5,TRBV15,TRBD1,many,TGTGCCACCAGCAGGGAGACAGGGTTCAATCAGCCCCAGCATTTT,CATSRETGFNQPQHF
TRBJ1-2,TRBV10-3,NA,NA,TGTGCCATCAGAGAGGGCGGACTGGCGAATGGCTACACCTTC,CAIREGGLANGYTF
TRBJ1-2,TRBV12-3/TRBV12-4,NA,many,TGTGCCAGCAGACCCATAGGAAAGAACTATGGCTACACCTTC,CASRPIGKNYGYTF
TRBJ1-2,TRBV5-1,NA,few,TGCGCCAGCAGCTCCAGGGGAACCTATGGCTACACCTTC,CASSSRGTYGYTF
TRBJ2-1,TRBV20-1,NA,few,TGCAGTGCTACCCCTGGAGCGATGAATGAGCAGTTCTTC,CSATPGAMNEQFF
TRBJ1-1,TRBV12-3/TRBV12-4,NA,few,TGTGCCAGCAGTTTTCAGGGTCAGATGTCCGAAGCTTTCTTT,CASSFQGQMSEAFF
TRBJ1-3,TRBV29-1,NA,NA,TGCAGCCACGGGGACATATCTGGAAACACCATATATTTT,CSHGDISGNTIYF
TRBJ1-4,TRBV5-5,NA,NA,TGTGCCAGCAGCTACAAGAATGAAAAACTGTTTTTT,CASSYKNEKLFF
TRBJ2-7,TRBV7-9,TRBD1,few,TGTGCCAGCAGCGACAGGACAGGGGAGTACGAGCAGTACTTC,CASSDRTGEYEQYF
TRBJ1-1,TRBV6-2/TRBV6-3,NA,few,TGTGCCAGCAGTTACCCCTCCCTACTTTCGGGGGCGGAGGTCACTGAAGCTTTCTTT,CASSYPSLLSGAEVTEAFF
TRBJ1-1,TRBV9,TRBD1,few,TGTGCCAGCGGGAAGGGGACAGCGAACACTGAAGCTTTCTTT,CASGKGTANTEAFF
TRBJ2-2,TRBV24-1,NA,once,TGTGCCACCAGTGATTTCGGGGTTCAGGACACCGGGGAGCTGTTTTTT,CATSDFGVQDTGELFF
TRBJ2-3,TRBV5-1,NA,few,TGCGCCAGCAGCTTCGGCGGGAACACAGATACGCAGTATTTT,CASSFGGNTDTQYF
TRBJ1-2,TRBV28,NA,many,TGTGCCAGCAGCCTCGAGGGGGTAAACGGCTACACCTTC,CASSLEGVNGYTF
TRBJ1-5,TRBV2,NA,few,TGTGCCAGCAGGGGGGGGACTTTAGATAGCAATCAGCCCCAGCATTTT,CASRGGTLDSNQPQHF
TRBJ2-5,TRBV7-9,NA,few,TGTGCCAGCAGCTTAGAAGGAGAAGAGACCCAGTACTTC,CASSLEGEETQYF
TRBJ2-7,TRBV6-1,NA,NA,TGTGCCAGCAGTGTAAATGCCCTCAGGGGTGACGAGCAGTACTTC,CASSVNALRGDEQYF
TRBJ1-2,TRBV12-3/TRBV12-4,NA,NA,TGTGCCAGCAGCTCGACCGGGACACCGGTCGACTATGGCTACACCTTC,CASSSTGTPVDYGYTF
TRBJ1-3,TRBV2,TRBD1,NA,TGTGCCAGCAGGCCGGGACAGGGGCGAGACACCATATATTTT,CASRPGQGRDTIYF
TRBJ1-1,TRBV20-1,NA,NA,TGCAGTGCCTTCCTGGGGGTTAGGGGCACTGAAGCTTTCTTT,CSAFLGVRGTEAFF
TRBJ1-5,TRBV28,NA,few,TGTGCCAGCCAGGAGGGTTTAGGCAATCAGCCCCAGCATTTT,CASQEGLGNQPQHF
TRBJ1-2,TRBV9,NA,few,TGTGCCAGCAGCACCGGGGCCCGGGTGCTCTATGGCTACACCTTC,CASSTGARVLYGYTF
TRBJ1-5,TRBV7-2,TRBD1,few,TGTGCCAGCAGCTCAATCCGGGACAGTAAACAGCCCCAGCATTTT,CASSSIRDSKQPQHF
TRBJ2-7,TRBV2,NA,few,TGTGCCAGCATGAGGGCGGTCTACGAGCAGTACTTC,CASMRAVYEQYF
TRBJ1-5,TRBV3-1,NA,few,TGTGCCAGCAGCCAAGTAGGGAGCCAGCCCCAGCATTTT,CASSQVGSQPQHF
TRBJ1-5,TRBV27,NA,few,TGTGCCAGCAGTCAACAGGGACTCAATCAGCCCCAGCATTTT,CASSQQGLNQPQHF
TRBJ1-5,TRBV7-2,TRBD1,few,TGTGCCAGCAGCTACGGGACAGGGGTTCAGCCCCAGCATTTT,CASSYGTGVQPQHF
TRBJ2-6,TRBV6-2/TRBV6-3,TRBD1,many,TGTGCCAGCAGTTACAACTTAGAAGGACAGGGGACATCTGGGGCCAACGTCCTGACTTTC,CASSYNLEGQGTSGANVLTF
TRBJ2-3,TRBV18,TRBD1,NA,TGTGCCAGCTCACCACCGTCGACAGGGAAAACAGATACGCAGTATTTT,CASSPPSTGKTDTQYF
TRBJ1-5,TRBV3-1,NA,few,TGTGCCAGCAGCCAAGATCCTCCCAAGGGGAATCAGCCCCAGCATTTT,CASSQDPPKGNQPQHF
TRBJ1-1,TRBV12-3/TRBV12-4,NA,many,TGTGCCAGCACCCTTTCCAACACTGAAGCTTTCTTT,CASTLSNTEAFF
TRBJ2-7,TRBV29-1,TRBD2,many,TGCAGCGTTGAGTCGCGCGAGCGGGAGGGATACGAGCAGTACTTC,CSVESREREGYEQYF
TRBJ1-3,TRBV19,NA,NA,TGTGCCAGTACTACGGATTCTGGAAACACCATATATTTT,CASTTDSGNTIYF
TRBJ1-5,TRBV30,NA,NA,TGTGCCTGGAGCCTTGGAGACCGTTGGTCTTATCAGCCCCAGCATTTT,CAWSLGDRWSYQPQHF
TRBJ1-1,TRBV5-1,NA,many,TGCGCCAGCAGCCCAGCACTGAACACTGAAGCTTTCTTT,CASSPALNTEAFF
TRBJ2-7,TRBV2,NA,many,TGTGCCAGCAGGTTAGCGGTCAGCTCCTACGAGCAGTACTTC,CASRLAVSSYEQYF